This TCR beta chain appears in the sequencing data of a study of neoadjuvant nivolumab and ipilimumab in lung cancer. The overall study: Patients got nivolumab 3 mg/kg on days 1, 15 and 29; combination added ipilimumab 1 mg/kg day 1. Study-level points and caveats: Only a single major-pathologic-response sample was available for clonality analysis. Blood richness before therapy tracked richness in tumors resected after neoadjuvant therapy.

Method: immunoSEQ multiplex PCR; TCRdb's copy keeps in-frame clones and lacks some. The sample has about 30,000 clones, approximately 86% seen once. About this clone: Its antigen remains unknown.

The material sequenced was tumor tissue, taken after neoadjuvant nivolumab, alone or with ipilimumab, at or shortly before surgery. This clonotype was obtained from an adult with non-small cell lung cancer.

The CDR3 sequence is CASSLLGLASLREQFF. The CDR3 DNA sequence: TGTGCCAGCAGCCTCCTTGGACTAGCCTCCCTTCGGGAGCAGTTCTTC. V usage is TRBV9 and J usage is TRBJ2-1; 8 bases line up with TRBD2. From germline, CDR1 is SGDLS and CDR2 YYNGEE. With 4 bases clipped from V and 10 bases from J, the junction kept 16 bases outside the gene matches. The CDR3 sequence is 16 residues long.